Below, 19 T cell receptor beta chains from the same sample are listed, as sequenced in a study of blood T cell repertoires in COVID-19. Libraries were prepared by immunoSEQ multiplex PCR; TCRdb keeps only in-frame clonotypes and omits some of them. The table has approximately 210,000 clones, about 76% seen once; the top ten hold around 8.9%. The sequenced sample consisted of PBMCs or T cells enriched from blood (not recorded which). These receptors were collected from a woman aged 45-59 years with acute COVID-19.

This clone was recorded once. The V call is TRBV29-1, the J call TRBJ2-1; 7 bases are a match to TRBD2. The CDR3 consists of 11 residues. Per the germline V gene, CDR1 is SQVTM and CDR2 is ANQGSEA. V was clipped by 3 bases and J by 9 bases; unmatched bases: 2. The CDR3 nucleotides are TGCAGCGTTGAGGGCGGGAGTGAGCAGTTCTTC. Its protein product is CSVEGGSEQFF.

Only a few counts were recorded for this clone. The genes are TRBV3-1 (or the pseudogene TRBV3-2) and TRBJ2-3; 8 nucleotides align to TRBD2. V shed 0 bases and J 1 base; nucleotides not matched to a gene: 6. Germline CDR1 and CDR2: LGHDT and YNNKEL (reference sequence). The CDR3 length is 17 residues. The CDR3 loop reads CASSQDYPGRGTDTQYF. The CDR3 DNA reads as TGTGCCAGCAGCCAAGATTACCCCGGGAGGGGCACAGATACGCAGTATTTT.

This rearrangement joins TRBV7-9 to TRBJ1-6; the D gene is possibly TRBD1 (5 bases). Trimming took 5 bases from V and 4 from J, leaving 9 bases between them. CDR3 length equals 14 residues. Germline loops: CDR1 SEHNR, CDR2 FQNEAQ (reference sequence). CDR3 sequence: CASSLQAYNSPLHF. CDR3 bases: TGTGCCAGCAGCCTACAGGCTTATAATTCACCCCTCCACTTT.

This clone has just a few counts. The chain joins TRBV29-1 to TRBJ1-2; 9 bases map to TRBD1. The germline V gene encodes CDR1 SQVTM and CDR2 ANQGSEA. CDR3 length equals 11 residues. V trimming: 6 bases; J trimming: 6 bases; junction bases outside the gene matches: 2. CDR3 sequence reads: CSVQGADGYTF. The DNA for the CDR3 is TGCAGCGTACAGGGGGCGGATGGCTACACCTTC. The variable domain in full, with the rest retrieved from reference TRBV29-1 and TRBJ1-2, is SAVISQKPSRDICQRGTSLTIQCQVDSQVTMMFWYRQQPGQSLTLIATANQGSEATYESGFVIDKFPISRPNLTFSTLTVSNMSPEDSSIYLCSVQGADGYTFGSGTRLTVV.

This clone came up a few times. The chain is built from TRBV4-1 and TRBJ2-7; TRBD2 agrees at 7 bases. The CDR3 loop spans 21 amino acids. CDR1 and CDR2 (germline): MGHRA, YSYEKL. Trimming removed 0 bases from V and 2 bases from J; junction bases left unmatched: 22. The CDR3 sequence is CASSQEFIRGAGREYPYEQYF. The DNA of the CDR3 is TGCGCCAGCAGCCAAGAGTTCATCCGAGGGGCCGGGCGGGAGTACCCCTACGAGCAGTACTTC.

CDR3 amino acids: CAWSEDRLYGYTF. The CDR3, as DNA: TGTGCCTGGAGTGAGGACAGGCTCTATGGCTACACCTTC. The V and J genes are TRBV30 and TRBJ1-2; 7 positions match TRBD1. Germline CDR1 and CDR2: GTSNPN and SVGIG (reference sequence). CDR3 size: 13 residues. V lost 1 base, J lost 4 bases, and 3 bases stayed unmatched.

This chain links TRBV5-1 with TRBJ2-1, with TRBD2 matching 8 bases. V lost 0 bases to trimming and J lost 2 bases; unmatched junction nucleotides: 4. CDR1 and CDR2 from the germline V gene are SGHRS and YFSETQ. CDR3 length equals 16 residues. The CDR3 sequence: CASSLGGTRAYNEQFF. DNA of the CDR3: TGCGCCAGCAGCTTGGGAGGGACTAGGGCCTACAATGAGCAGTTCTTC.

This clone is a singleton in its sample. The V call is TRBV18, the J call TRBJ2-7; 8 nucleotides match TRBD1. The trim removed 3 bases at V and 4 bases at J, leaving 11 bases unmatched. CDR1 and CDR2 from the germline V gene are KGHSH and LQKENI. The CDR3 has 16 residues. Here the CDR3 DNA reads TGTGCCAGCTCACCGAGCGCGGACAGGGTACGGTACGAGCAGTACTTC. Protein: CASSPSADRVRYEQYF. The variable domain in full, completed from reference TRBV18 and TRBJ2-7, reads NAGVMQNPRHLVRRRGQEARLRCSPMKGHSHVYWYRQLPEEGLKFMVYLQKENIIDESGMPKERFSAEFPKEGPSILRIQQVVRGDSAAYFCASSPSADRVRYEQYFGPGTRLTVT.

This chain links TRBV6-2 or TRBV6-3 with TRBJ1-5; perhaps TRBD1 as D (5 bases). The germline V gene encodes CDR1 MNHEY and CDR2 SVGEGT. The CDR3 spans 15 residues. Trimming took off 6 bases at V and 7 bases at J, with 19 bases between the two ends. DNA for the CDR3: TGTGCCAGCAGCCAGGGCGATTCGGAGGCCCAGCCCCAGCATTTT. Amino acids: CASSQGDSEAQPQHF.

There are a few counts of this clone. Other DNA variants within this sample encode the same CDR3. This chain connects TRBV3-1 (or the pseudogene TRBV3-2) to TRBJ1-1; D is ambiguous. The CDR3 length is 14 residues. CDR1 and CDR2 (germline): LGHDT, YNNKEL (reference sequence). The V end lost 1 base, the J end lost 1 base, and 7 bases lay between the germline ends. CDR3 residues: CASSQGLANTEAFF. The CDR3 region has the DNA TGTGCCAGCAGCCAAGGCCTGGCGAACACTGAAGCTTTCTTT.

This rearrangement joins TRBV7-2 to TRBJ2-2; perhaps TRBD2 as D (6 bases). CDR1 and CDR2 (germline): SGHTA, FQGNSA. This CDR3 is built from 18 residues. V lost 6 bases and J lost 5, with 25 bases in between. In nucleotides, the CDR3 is TGTGCCAGCAGTTCTCCCCGGACCGCCGGGGGTATTACCGGGGAGCTGTTTTTT. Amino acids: CASSSPRTAGGITGELFF.

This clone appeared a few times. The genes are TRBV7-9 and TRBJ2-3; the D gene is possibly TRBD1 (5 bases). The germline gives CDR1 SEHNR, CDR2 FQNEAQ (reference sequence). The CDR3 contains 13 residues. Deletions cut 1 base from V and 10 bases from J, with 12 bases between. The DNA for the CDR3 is TGTGCCAGCAGCTTAGAGCAGGGCGCATCGCAGTATTTT. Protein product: CASSLEQGASQYF.

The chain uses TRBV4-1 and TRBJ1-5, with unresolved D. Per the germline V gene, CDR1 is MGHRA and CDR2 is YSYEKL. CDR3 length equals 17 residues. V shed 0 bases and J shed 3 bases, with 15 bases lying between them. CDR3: CASSQEGGISTNQPQHF. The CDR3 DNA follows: TGCGCCAGCAGCCAAGAAGGAGGGATTTCTACCAATCAGCCCCAGCATTTT.

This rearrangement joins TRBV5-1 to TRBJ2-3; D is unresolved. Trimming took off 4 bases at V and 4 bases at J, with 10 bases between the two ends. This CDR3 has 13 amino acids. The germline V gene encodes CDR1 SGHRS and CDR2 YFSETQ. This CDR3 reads CASSLMRADTQYF. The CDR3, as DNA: TGCGCCAGCAGCCTAATGCGAGCAGATACGCAGTATTTT.

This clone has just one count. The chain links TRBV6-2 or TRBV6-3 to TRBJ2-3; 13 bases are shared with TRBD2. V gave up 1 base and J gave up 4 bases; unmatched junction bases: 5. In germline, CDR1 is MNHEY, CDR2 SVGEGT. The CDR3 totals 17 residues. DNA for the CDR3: TGTGCCAGCAGTTACTTTGGGACTAGCGGGAAGGCAGATACGCAGTATTTT. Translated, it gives CASSYFGTSGKADTQYF.

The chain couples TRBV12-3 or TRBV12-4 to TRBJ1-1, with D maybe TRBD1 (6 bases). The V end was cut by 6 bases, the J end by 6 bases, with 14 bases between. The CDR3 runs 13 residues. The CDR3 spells CASRRRGSPEAFF. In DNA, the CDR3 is TGTGCCAGCAGACGCAGGGGCTCCCCTGAAGCTTTCTTT.

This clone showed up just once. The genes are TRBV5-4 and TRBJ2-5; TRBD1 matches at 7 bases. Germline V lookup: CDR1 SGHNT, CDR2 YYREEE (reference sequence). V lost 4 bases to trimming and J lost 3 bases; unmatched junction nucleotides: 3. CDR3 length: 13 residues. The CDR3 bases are TGTGCCAGCAGCCTCACAGGGGAAGAGACCCAGTACTTC. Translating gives CASSLTGEETQYF. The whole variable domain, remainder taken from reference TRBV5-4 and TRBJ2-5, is ETGVTQSPTHLIKTRGQQVTLRCSSQSGHNTVSWYQQALGQGPQFIFQYYREEENGRGNFPPRFSGLQFPNYSSELNVNALELDDSALYLCASSLTGEETQYFGPGTRLLVL.

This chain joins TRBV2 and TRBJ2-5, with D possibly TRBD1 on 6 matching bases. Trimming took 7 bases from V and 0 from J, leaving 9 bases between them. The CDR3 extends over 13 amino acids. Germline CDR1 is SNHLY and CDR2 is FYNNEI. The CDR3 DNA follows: TGTGCCAGCAAGGCAGGGGACCAAGAGACCCAGTACTTC. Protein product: CASKAGDQETQYF.

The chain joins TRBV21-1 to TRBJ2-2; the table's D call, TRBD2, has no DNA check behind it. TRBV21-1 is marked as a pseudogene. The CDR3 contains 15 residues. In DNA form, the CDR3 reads TGTGCCAGCAGAGTTCTAGCGGGGAACACCGGGGAGCTGTTTTTT. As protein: CASRVLAGNTGELFF.